This is a list of T cell receptor beta chains from one sample in a study of identical twins. MiXCR, run by TCRdb on the 5' RACE reads, gives a single entry per CDR3 protein. The table lists 400,000 to 650,000 distinct CDR3 sequences, approximately 22% of them singletons. These data also formed part of another study, on T cells expressing NK-cell markers.

Input material: CD4+ T cells sorted from blood. Receptors originate from a woman between 18 and 30 years old in good health. Both conserved end residues are part of each CDR3.

j_call v_call cdr3_aa
TRBJ2-7 TRBV6-5 CASSSRSGGLDVEQYF
TRBJ2-7 TRBV10-3 CAMKDGGSYEQYF
TRBJ2-4 TRBV5-6 CASSLGIRVAKNIQYF
TRBJ2-3 TRBV7-3 CASSPSSSSSTDTQYF
TRBJ2-5 TRBV7-2 CASSLGLAVQETQYF
TRBJ1-1 TRBV20-1 CSAPGTINTEAFF
TRBJ2-1 TRBV5-1 CASSLAPATFPTRGEQFF
TRBJ2-7 TRBV10-3 CAASGGAYEQYF
TRBJ2-7 TRBV6-1 CASSIAGTGYEQYF
TRBJ1-1 TRBV10-3 CAIRGTRGEAFF
TRBJ2-3 TRBV9 CASSSSGRVGDTQYF
TRBJ2-7 TRBV12-3/TRBV12-4 CASSLGGRTQGYEQYF
TRBJ2-5 TRBV11-2 CASSLGMVLAGKEETQYF
TRBJ2-5 TRBV7-9 CASSWGERETQYF
TRBJ2-3 TRBV29-1 CSVAENTDTQYF
TRBJ2-3 TRBV9 CASSVERGAADTQYF
TRBJ1-1 TRBV20-1 CSASSTGTGGTVVKAFF
TRBJ2-1 TRBV5-5 CASSGALDWGEQFF
TRBJ2-1 TRBV5-5 CASSLGRGAGGYNEQFF
TRBJ2-5 TRBV18 CASSPRDTGQETQYF
TRBJ2-5 TRBV15 CATSPHSDRGGTQYF
TRBJ2-3 TRBV6-1 CASSEVPGITDTQYF
TRBJ2-3 TRBV5-1 CASSLSRTVSSTDTQYF
TRBJ1-5 TRBV5-1 CASSPDTHSNQPQHF
TRBJ2-5 TRBV10-3 CATRTSSGETQYF
TRBJ2-5 TRBV3-1 CASSQPRLSSPETQYF
TRBJ1-5 TRBV5-5 CASSFVSDQPQHF
TRBJ2-3 TRBV5-1 CASSLMASGGTDTQYF
TRBJ2-7 TRBV5-6 CASSNPGSGGYEQYF
TRBJ2-2 TRBV5-4 CASSLDSGGELFF
TRBJ2-7 TRBV20-1 CSPTSGIYEQYF
TRBJ2-7 TRBV7-9 CASSYNSYEQYF
TRBJ2-7 TRBV4-2 CASSRERGNYEQYF
TRBJ1-6 TRBV7-2 CASSPLQNSPLHF
TRBJ2-6 TRBV20-1 CSARPSGANVLTF
TRBJ2-1 TRBV20-1 CSARDMGALNEQFF
TRBJ2-1 TRBV6-1 CASSLLAGVGEQFF
TRBJ2-5 TRBV10-2 CASRKGGGQETQYF
TRBJ2-5 TRBV7-7 CASSFVDQETQYF
TRBJ1-1 TRBV20-1 CSASPWTVSGTEAFF
TRBJ2-7 TRBV11-2 CASSYDRGGTEQYF
TRBJ2-6 TRBV7-9 CASSGRTVTANVLTF
TRBJ2-1 TRBV18 CASSPPISRESEQFF
TRBJ2-2 TRBV7-3 CASSDALNTGELFF
TRBJ2-7 TRBV20-1 CSAKQGRAYEQYF
TRBJ1-6 TRBV29-1 CSARGGRNSPLHF
TRBJ2-5 TRBV9 CASSRRLAGGIETQYF